This T cell receptor (beta chain) was profiled in a study of tumor-infiltrating lymphocytes in primary liver carcinoma. Unsorted bulk tissue (about 19-33 mg) underwent RNA and DNA co-extraction. This clonotype turned up a few times. A much more abundant neighbour one base away suggests this may be a read error. Reverse transcription of 500 ng total RNA with a constant-region primer produced TCR beta cDNA. Libraries for TCR beta were built through three nested multiplex PCR rounds, which together made up a slightly modified ARM-PCR procedure. Each of the first two PCR rounds ran 9 to 11 cycles with TRBV1-TRBV30 forward and C-beta reverse primers. TCRdb itself ran the multiplex PCR reads through MiXCR, one entry per CDR3 protein. The repertoire holds roughly 20,000 distinct CDR3 sequences, with around 77% as singletons. The germline V gene encodes CDR1 MDHEN and CDR2 SYDVKM. V lost 5 bases to trimming and J lost 4 bases; unmatched junction nucleotides: 13. The CDR3 is 17 residues long.

This clonotype was obtained from a woman aged 25 to 39 with primary liver carcinoma and hepatitis B virus infection. The sequenced sample consisted of liver tumor tissue from sampling region 4. The subset here: tumor region T4, right-lateral pole. V gene TRBV28 combines with J gene TRBJ1-4; TRBD1 agrees at 7 bases. The CDR3 spells CASSPATIGTVNEKLFF. In nucleotides, the CDR3 is TGTGCCAGCAGTCCCGCCACAATCGGGACAGTTAATGAAAAACTGTTTTTT. Full variable domain (remainder filled in from reference TRBV28 and TRBJ1-4): DVKVTQSSRYLVKRTGEKVFLECVQDMDHENMFWYRQDPGLGLRLIYFSYDVKMKEKGDIPEGYSVSREKKERFSLILESASTNQTSMYLCASSPATIGTVNEKLFFGSGTQLSVL.